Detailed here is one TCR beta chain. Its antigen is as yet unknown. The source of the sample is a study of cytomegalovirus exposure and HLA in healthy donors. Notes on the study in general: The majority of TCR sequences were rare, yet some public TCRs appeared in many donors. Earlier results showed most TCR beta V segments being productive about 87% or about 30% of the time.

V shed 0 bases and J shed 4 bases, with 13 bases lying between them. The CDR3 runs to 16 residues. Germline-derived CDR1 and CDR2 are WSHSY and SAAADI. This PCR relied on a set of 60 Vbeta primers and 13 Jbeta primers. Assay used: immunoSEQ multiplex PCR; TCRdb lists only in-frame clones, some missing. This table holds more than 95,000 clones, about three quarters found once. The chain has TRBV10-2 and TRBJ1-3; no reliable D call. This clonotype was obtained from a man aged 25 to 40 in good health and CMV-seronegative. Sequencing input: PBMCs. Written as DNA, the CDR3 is TGCGCCAGCAGTGAGTCGACTGGAGATCTGGGAAACACCATATATTTT. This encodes CASSESTGDLGNTIYF.